Shown below are 7 T cell receptor beta chains from a single sample sequenced in a study of T-cell memory formation after mild COVID-19 (dated by TCRdb to the early 2020s). The library was made by 5' RACE. Instrument used: Illumina NovaSeq 6000. In-frame beta chains were kept once TCRdb had trimmed the public reads at Q25 with fastp and called clones with MiXCR. Rows are unified per CDR3 protein, each entry keeping the most common DNA and genes. Within this sample are about 150,000 distinct CDR3 sequences, with around a third of them counted one time only. The ten largest clones take up about 11% of the sample. The sequenced sample consisted of PBMCs or a T cell subset sorted from them (not recorded which). The origin of the receptors is an adult woman who had mild COVID-19 (a few samples of this study predate the infection). The sample titles of this study are shuffled in the database, so cell type and time point are left out; the donor was told from shared clones.

This clonotype was picked up a small number of times. In DNA form, the CDR3 reads TGTGCCAGCAGCTTAGCGCTGGGACCCCTCGAGCAGTACTTC. Encoded protein: CASSLALGPLEQYF. V and J are TRBV7-8 and TRBJ2-7; D possibly matches TRBD1 or TRBD2 (5 bases each). Trimming removed 0 bases at V and 6 bases at J, with 12 bases between. This CDR3 has 14 residues. In germline, CDR1 is SGHVS, CDR2 FQNEAQ.

V is TRBV18 and J is TRBJ2-3, with no clear D. CDR3 size: 15 residues. Germline-derived CDR1 and CDR2 are KGHSH and LQKENI. Trimming removed 1 base at V and 5 bases at J, with 13 bases between. CDR3 sequence reads: CASSPLTPVGDTQYF. For the CDR3, the DNA is TGTGCCAGCTCACCACTGACCCCCGTGGGAGATACGCAGTATTTT.

The chain employs TRBV3-1 and TRBJ2-1; D is unclear. This CDR3 has 16 amino acids. Deletions cut 0 bases from V and 12 bases from J, with 21 bases between. CDR1 is LGHDT, CDR2 YNNKEL, per germline (reference sequence). The DNA of the CDR3 is TGTGCCAGCAGCCAAGAAATGCTGGGTGGGAACGCCTGGCAGTTCTTC. Its translation: CASSQEMLGGNAWQFF.

This clonotype was counted between two and nine times. This chain links TRBV7-2 with TRBJ2-3; 11 nucleotides align to TRBD2. CDR3 length: 16 amino acids. Trimming removed 5 bases from V and 2 bases from J; junction bases left unmatched: 6. CDR1 is SGHTA, CDR2 FQGNSA, per germline. The CDR3 nucleotides read TGTGCCAGCAGCCCGCGACTAGCGGGGATCACAGATACGCAGTATTTT. This translates into CASSPRLAGITDTQYF.

CDR3 DNA: TGCGCCAGCAGCCAAGGACAGGGCTATGAGCAGTTCTTC. This sequence encodes CASSQGQGYEQFF. J is TRBJ2-1 and V is TRBV4-1; 7 bases fit TRBD1. V trimming: 1 base; J trimming: 8 bases; junction bases outside the gene matches: 2. The CDR3 sequence is 13 residues long. Germline values: CDR1 MGHRA, CDR2 YSYEKL.

The chain carries TRBV7-9 and TRBJ1-1, with a tentative D call TRBD1 (6 bases). Germline values: CDR1 SEHNR, CDR2 FQNEAQ (reference sequence). This CDR3 is built from 15 residues. V was cut by 5 bases and J by 5 bases, with 18 bases left in between. The CDR3 sequence is CASSPGGGLRTEAFF. CDR3 nucleotide sequence: TGTGCCAGCAGCCCCGGCGGGGGGCTTAGGACTGAAGCTTTCTTT.

The chain recombines TRBV6-1 with TRBJ2-7, with unresolved D. V was trimmed by 1 base and J by 9 bases, leaving 13 bases between them. The CDR3 extends over 13 amino acids. Germline lookup yields CDR1 MNHNS and CDR2 SASEGT. This CDR3 reads CASSEEAQRRQYF. CDR3 DNA: TGTGCCAGCAGTGAAGAGGCCCAGCGAAGGCAGTACTTC.